The sequence of this T cell receptor (beta chain) was determined in a study of cytomegalovirus exposure and HLA in healthy donors. Study-level findings and limits: As a later analysis revealed, the rate of TCR association differed by HLA locus, with DRB1 most and HLA-C fewest. Several top significant clusters appeared, in a later analysis, to be linked to common viral pathogens.

This CDR3 has 14 amino acids. The trim removed 6 bases at V and 5 bases at J, leaving 8 bases unmatched. Germline lookup yields CDR1 MNHEY and CDR2 SMNVEV (reference sequence). The PCR contained 60 Vbeta and 13 Jbeta primers. Sequencing used immunoSEQ multiplex PCR; TCRdb keeps in-frame clones, though not all of them. The data show over 200,000 clones, with about 79% seen just once and 1.8% held by the top ten. A single count supports this clone. Its antigen remains unknown. The origin of this receptor is a male donor in good health and CMV-seronegative. The rearrangement uses TRBV27 and TRBJ2-5; 8 bases agree with TRBD2. The sample consisted of PBMCs. The CDR3 is CASSRGRPGETQYF. The CDR3 nucleotides read TGTGCCAGCAGCCGCGGGAGGCCGGGGGAGACCCAGTACTTC.